The 20 T cell receptor beta chains in this list originate from one sample, sequenced in a study of T cells in Graves' hyperthyroidism and ophthalmopathy. Using RNA transcripts as the source, TCR beta CDR3 regions were amplified. During a first-round RT-PCR of the TCR CDR3, the HTBI primer set was used. Using its own MiXCR run on the multiplex PCR reads, TCRdb lists one record per CDR3 protein. The sample lists about 200,000 distinct CDR3 sequences, about a sixth seen once, with roughly 49% in the top ten. Sequencing was carried out using blood. Receptors originate from a woman aged 50 to 60 with Graves' hyperthyroidism.

This clonotype was seen many times. The chain has TRBV4-1 and TRBJ1-1; D uncertain. Germline V CDR1 and CDR2: MGHRA, YSYEKL. There are 15 residues in the CDR3. V lost 0 bases, J lost 4 bases, and 12 bases lay in between. For the CDR3, the DNA is TGCGCCAGCAGCCAAGATAGAGATTGGGGCACTGAAGCTTTCTTT. As protein: CASSQDRDWGTEAFF.

This clonotype was observed a single time. The chain employs TRBV10-1 and TRBJ2-3; 10 nucleotides agree with TRBD2. With V trimmed by 6 bases and J by 5 bases, 11 bases remained unmatched. Per the germline V gene, CDR1 is WNHNN and CDR2 is SYGVQD (reference sequence). The length of the CDR3 is 16 residues. This chain's CDR3 is CASSVLAGDVKDTQYF. In nucleotides, the CDR3 is TGCGCCAGCAGCGTGCTAGCGGGAGACGTCAAAGATACGCAGTATTTT.

This clonotype has a handful of counts. The chain employs TRBV10-3 and TRBJ2-3; 9 bases fit TRBD2. Germline V CDR1 and CDR2: ENHRY, SYGVKD. The CDR3 runs 16 residues. J was trimmed by 5 bases and V by 0 bases; bases with no gene match: 6. Here the CDR3 DNA reads TGTGCCATCAGTGAGTCATTAGCGGGGGTTGTAGATACGCAGTATTTT. It encodes CAISESLAGVVDTQYF.

This clonotype appeared many times. The V call is TRBV3-1, the J call TRBJ1-2; 7 nucleotides line up with TRBD1. CDR1 and CDR2 (germline): LGHDT, YNNKEL (reference sequence). Germline trimming cut 4 bases from V and 6 bases from J; bases unmatched to any gene: 2. The CDR3 totals 12 residues. As DNA, the CDR3 is TGTGCCAGCAGCCCAGGACAGGATGGCTACACCTTC. It encodes CASSPGQDGYTF.

This sequence joins TRBV5-6 and TRBJ1-3; D is possibly TRBD1 (5 bases). This CDR3 contains 16 residues. The V end was cut by 4 bases, the J end by 0 bases, with 14 bases between. CDR1 and CDR2 from the germline V gene are SGHDT and YYEEEE. CDR3 protein: CASSNCRDYSGNTIYF. DNA of the CDR3: TGTGCCAGCAGCAACTGCAGGGACTACTCTGGAAACACCATATATTTT.

The chain is built from TRBV28 and TRBJ2-2; 8 bases match TRBD2. Unmatched junction bases numbered 10, after V lost 4 bases and J lost 9 bases. The germline V gene has CDR1 MDHEN and CDR2 SYDVKM. The CDR3 runs 15 residues. This CDR3 reads CASSWRGSGSRELFF. In DNA form, the CDR3 reads TGTGCCAGCAGTTGGAGGGGAAGCGGGAGTCGGGAGCTGTTTTTT.

This clonotype was recorded at least ten times. V usage is TRBV28 and J usage is TRBJ2-3; no definite D call. The V end lost 2 bases, the J end lost 5 bases, and 14 bases lay between the germline ends. This CDR3 has 15 amino acids. Germline CDR1 is MDHEN and CDR2 is SYDVKM. The CDR3: CASSLPGSRRDTQYF. In DNA, the CDR3 is TGTGCCAGCAGTTTACCCGGGTCCCGAAGAGATACGCAGTATTTT. The variable domain in full, with the rest retrieved from reference TRBV28 and TRBJ2-3, is DVKVTQSSRYLVKRTGEKVFLECVQDMDHENMFWYRQDPGLGLRLIYFSYDVKMKEKGDIPEGYSVSREKKERFSLILESASTNQTSMYLCASSLPGSRRDTQYFGPGTRLTVL.

This clonotype was counted between two and nine times. The chain employs TRBV30 and TRBJ1-4; possible D gene TRBD1, 5 bases. The CDR3 length is 16 residues. Germline values: CDR1 GTSNPN, CDR2 SVGIG (reference sequence). V was cut by 3 bases and J by 7 bases, with 21 bases left in between. The CDR3 DNA follows: TGTGCCTGGAGCCGCCAGAGCCTCGGGGGAGCTGAAAAACTGTTTTTT. It specifies CAWSRQSLGGAEKLFF.

This clonotype was counted at least ten times. This chain links TRBV5-1 with TRBJ2-7; tentatively, D is TRBD2 (5 bases). The V end lost 0 bases, the J end lost 0 bases, and 10 bases lay between the germline ends. Per the germline V gene, CDR1 is SGHRS and CDR2 is YFSETQ. This CDR3 contains 15 residues. The CDR3 loop is CASSLESGASYEQYF. The CDR3, as DNA: TGCGCCAGCAGCTTGGAAAGCGGCGCCTCCTACGAGCAGTACTTC. Full variable domain (rest looked up from reference TRBV5-1 and TRBJ2-7): KAGVTQTPRYLIKTRGQQVTLSCSPISGHRSVSWYQQTPGQGLQFLFEYFSETQRNKGNFPGRFSGRQFSNSRSEMNVSTLELGDSALYLCASSLESGASYEQYFGPGTRLTVT.

This clonotype has a handful of counts. The chain uses TRBV5-1 and TRBJ2-1; 13 bases map to TRBD2. V was pared by 7 bases and J by 10 bases, with 11 bases of the junction left unmatched. Germline V gene data show CDR1 as SGHRS and CDR2 as YFSETQ. This CDR3 comprises 15 residues. CDR3 loop: CASGLRTSGSREQFF. CDR3 DNA sequence: TGCGCCAGCGGCCTTCGGACTAGCGGGAGTAGGGAGCAGTTCTTC.

This clonotype was observed a few times. The V and J genes are TRBV6-2 or TRBV6-3 and TRBJ2-7; 13 positions agree with TRBD2. The germline V gene has CDR1 MNHEY and CDR2 SVGEGT. The CDR3 sequence is 16 residues long. The V and J ends lost 2 bases and 6 bases, in that order; junction bases with no gene match: 7. CDR3 in amino acids: CASSYPGLAGVGEQYF. The DNA of the CDR3 is TGTGCCAGCAGTTACCCCGGACTAGCGGGAGTGGGCGAGCAGTACTTC.

This clonotype appeared a few times. The rearrangement links TRBV7-8 to TRBJ2-3; 8 positions agree with TRBD2. Germline values: CDR1 SGHVS, CDR2 FQNEAQ. CDR3 size: 16 residues. Losses at the gene ends were 6 bases for V and 1 base for J; bases not matched to a gene: 9. CDR3 sequence reads: CASRPFGGVGTDTQYF. Written as DNA, the CDR3 is TGTGCCAGCAGGCCATTCGGGGGGGTAGGCACAGATACGCAGTATTTT.

To note about this clonotype: One junction end does not reproduce the germline sequence, and a read error may be involved. The V gene is TRBV20-1, the J gene TRBJ2-6, with 7 positions matching TRBD1. The CDR3 sequence is 12 residues long. Germline assignment: CDR1 DFQATT and CDR2 SNEGSKA (reference sequence). CDR3 sequence (DNA): TGCAGTGCAAAGGGGGCCGCCGGGACCTCCTCTTTC. Translated, it gives CSAKGAAGTSSF.

This clonotype appeared a few times. This rearrangement joins TRBV3-1 to TRBJ1-2; D may be TRBD1 (6 bases). In germline, CDR1 is LGHDT, CDR2 YNNKEL (reference sequence). V gave up 4 bases and J gave up 3 bases, with 18 bases separating them. The CDR3 loop spans 16 amino acids. CDR3 residues: CASSPSTGNLHYGYTF. The CDR3 bases are TGTGCCAGCAGCCCCTCTACAGGGAACTTGCACTATGGCTACACCTTC.

This clonotype was observed many times. This rearrangement joins TRBV10-3 to TRBJ2-3; D call uncertain. Trimming cost V 6 bases and J 3 bases, with 7 bases left between them. The germline gives CDR1 ENHRY, CDR2 SYGVKD. The length of the CDR3 is 12 residues. CDR3 in amino acids: CAIRSGTDTQYF. In DNA, the CDR3 is TGTGCCATCAGATCAGGAACAGATACGCAGTATTTT.

This clonotype was detected ten times or more. The CDR3 is CASSQPQGNQETQYF. The DNA for the CDR3 is TGTGCCAGCAGCCAACCACAGGGGAATCAAGAGACCCAGTACTTC. The chain uses TRBV3-1 and TRBJ2-5; TRBD1 matches at 7 bases. V gave up 2 bases and J gave up 2 bases; unmatched junction bases: 5. The CDR3 has 15 residues. Germline V gives CDR1 LGHDT, CDR2 YNNKEL (reference sequence).

This clonotype came up once. The chain recombines TRBV7-3 with TRBJ2-1; TRBD2 matches at 7 bases. V was pared by 1 base and J by 7 bases, with 7 bases of the junction left unmatched. Per germline, CDR1 SGHTA and CDR2 FQGTGA. CDR3 length: 15 amino acids. As DNA, the CDR3 is TGTGCCAGCAGCTTAAGGCTAGCGGCCGGGAATGAGCAGTTCTTC. Translated: CASSLRLAAGNEQFF.

This clonotype was seen many times. The rearrangement joins TRBV28 to TRBJ2-7; 11 positions agree with TRBD2. Per germline, CDR1 MDHEN and CDR2 SYDVKM. This CDR3 is 16 amino acids long. The V and J ends lost 3 bases and 2 bases, in that order; junction bases with no gene match: 6. CDR3 in amino acids: CASSFSVAGGTYEQYF. The CDR3 region has the DNA TGTGCCAGCAGTTTCTCCGTAGCGGGAGGGACCTACGAGCAGTACTTC.

The chain is built from TRBV5-1 and TRBJ1-5; D is unclear. The V gene's germline CDR1 is SGHRS and CDR2 YFSETQ. The CDR3 covers 15 residues. Trimming pared 0 bases from V and 5 bases from J, leaving 12 bases between. Here the CDR3 reads CASSLGGWGYQPQHF. The CDR3 coding sequence is TGCGCCAGCAGCTTGGGCGGCTGGGGATATCAGCCCCAGCATTTT.

Only one count was recorded for this clonotype. This rearrangement joins TRBV27 to TRBJ2-7; TRBD2 matches 7 bases. The CDR3 length is 14 residues. Germline V gene sequence: CDR1 MNHEY, CDR2 SMNVEV (reference sequence). Losses at the gene ends were 3 bases for V and 3 bases for J; bases not matched to a gene: 5. The CDR3 loop is CASSLGGSLYEQYF. CDR3 DNA: TGTGCCAGCAGTTTGGGAGGGAGTCTCTACGAGCAGTACTTC.